This T cell receptor beta chain was found in a study of T cell responses to AZD1222 COVID-19 vaccine. The table came from immunoSEQ multiplex PCR; TCRdb's copy has only in-frame clones and leaves some out. The table includes some 120,000 clones, roughly nine tenths detected once. V was pared by 5 bases and J by 5 bases, with 5 bases of the junction left unmatched. The V gene's germline CDR1 is MDHEN and CDR2 SYDVKM. The CDR3 is 14 amino acids. V gene TRBV28 combines with J gene TRBJ2-7, with 11 bases matching TRBD2. The sequence was obtained from an adult in good health. The sample was peripheral blood, taken on day 0 of AZD1222 vaccination. CDR3 loop: CASSPSGRNNEQYF. Written as DNA, the CDR3 is TGTGCCAGCAGTCCTAGCGGGAGGAACAACGAGCAGTACTTC.